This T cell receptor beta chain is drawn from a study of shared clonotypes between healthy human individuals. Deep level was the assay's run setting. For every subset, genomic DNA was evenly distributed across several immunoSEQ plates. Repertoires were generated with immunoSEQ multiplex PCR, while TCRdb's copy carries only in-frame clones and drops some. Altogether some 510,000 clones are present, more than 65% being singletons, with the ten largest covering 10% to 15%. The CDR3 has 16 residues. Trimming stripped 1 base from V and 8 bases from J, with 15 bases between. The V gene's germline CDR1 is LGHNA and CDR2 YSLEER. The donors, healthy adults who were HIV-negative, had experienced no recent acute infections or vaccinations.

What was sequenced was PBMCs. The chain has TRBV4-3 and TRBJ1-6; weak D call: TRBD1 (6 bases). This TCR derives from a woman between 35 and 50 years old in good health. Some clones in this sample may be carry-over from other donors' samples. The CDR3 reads CASSQGGGGVDSPLHF. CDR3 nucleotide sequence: TGCGCCAGCAGCCAAGGGGGAGGGGGAGTTGATTCACCCCTCCACTTT.